A selection of T cell receptor beta chains follows, all from one sample in a study of cytomegalovirus exposure and HLA in healthy donors. Only in-frame clones appear in the TCRdb table, and some are missing; sequencing was by immunoSEQ multiplex PCR. Here the sample spans some 110,000 clones, about 80% being singletons. The sequencing sample was made of PBMCs. These receptors were collected from a woman aged 18-35 years in good health and CMV-seropositive. CDR3s include the opening cysteine and the closing phenylalanine or tryptophan. Fields, in order: CDR3 DNA, CDR3 protein, CDR3 length, V gene, clone size, D gene, J gene. A D gene is named only where the DNA matches it firmly. Only some rows state a clone size, as once, few, many or a class for expanded clones.

CDR3nt: TGTGCCAGCAGTGAAGGCGGGTCCTACACTGAAGCTTTCTTT
CDR3aa: CASSEGGSYTEAFF
len: 14
v_gene: TRBV2
abundance: once
d_gene: NA
j_gene: TRBJ1-1

CDR3nt: TGTGCCAGCAGCCCCCTAGGTAGCGGAACCTACGAGCAGTACTTC
CDR3aa: CASSPLGSGTYEQYF
len: 15
v_gene: TRBV7-9
abundance: NA
d_gene: NA
j_gene: TRBJ2-7

CDR3nt: TGTGCCAGCAGTGACCGGGACAGGGCCCCCTACGAGCAGTACTTC
CDR3aa: CASSDRDRAPYEQYF
len: 15
v_gene: TRBV6-1
abundance: NA
d_gene: TRBD1
j_gene: TRBJ2-7

CDR3nt: TGTGCCAGCATCCTCGGCGGGGGCGCTTTTAATGGCTACACCTTC
CDR3aa: CASILGGGAFNGYTF
len: 15
v_gene: TRBV28
abundance: NA
d_gene: NA
j_gene: TRBJ1-2

CDR3nt: TGTGCCATCACCTCAGGGGGGAGATCACACGGGAACACTGAAGCTTTCTTT
CDR3aa: CAITSGGRSHGNTEAFF
len: 17
v_gene: TRBV10-3
abundance: NA
d_gene: TRBD1
j_gene: TRBJ1-1

CDR3nt: TGTGCCAGCAGCATCCAGGGGGCGCCGGACTATGGCTACACCTTC
CDR3aa: CASSIQGAPDYGYTF
len: 15
v_gene: TRBV9
abundance: NA
d_gene: TRBD1
j_gene: TRBJ1-2

CDR3nt: TGTGCCAGCAGCGAATATGATACAGGGGGCTGGGGGGGCACTGAAGCTTTCTTT
CDR3aa: CASSEYDTGGWGGTEAFF
len: 18
v_gene: TRBV6-1
abundance: few
d_gene: TRBD1
j_gene: TRBJ1-1

CDR3nt: TGTGCCAGCAGTCCACCCGGGACAGAAGACGAGCAGTACTTC
CDR3aa: CASSPPGTEDEQYF
len: 14
v_gene: TRBV6-5
abundance: NA
d_gene: TRBD1
j_gene: TRBJ2-7

CDR3nt: TGCGCCAGCAGCTCCGGGACAGGGGCCTACGAGCAGTACTTC
CDR3aa: CASSSGTGAYEQYF
len: 14
v_gene: TRBV5-1
abundance: NA
d_gene: TRBD1
j_gene: TRBJ2-7

CDR3nt: TGTGCCAGCTCACCACCTGAGGATTCGAACACCGGGGAGCTGTTTTTT
CDR3aa: CASSPPEDSNTGELFF
len: 16
v_gene: TRBV18
abundance: NA
d_gene: NA
j_gene: TRBJ2-2

CDR3nt: TGTGCCAGCAGCCCGGGACAGGTACCTCGGTACTTC
CDR3aa: CASSPGQVPRYF
len: 12
v_gene: TRBV6-1
abundance: NA
d_gene: TRBD1
j_gene: TRBJ2-5

CDR3nt: TGTGCCAGCAGAGGACAGCTGAGCTCCTACAATGAGCAGTTCTTC
CDR3aa: CASRGQLSSYNEQFF
len: 15
v_gene: TRBV6-5
abundance: few
d_gene: NA
j_gene: TRBJ2-1

CDR3nt: TGTGCTAGTGGTGGATGGACTAGCGGGATTCAGTCCTACAATGAGCAGTTCTTC
CDR3aa: CASGGWTSGIQSYNEQFF
len: 18
v_gene: TRBV12-5
abundance: NA
d_gene: TRBD2
j_gene: TRBJ2-1

CDR3nt: TGTGCCATCGGGAACAGGGGGACCGCTTATGGCTACACCTTC
CDR3aa: CAIGNRGTAYGYTF
len: 14
v_gene: TRBV10-3
abundance: NA
d_gene: TRBD1
j_gene: TRBJ1-2

CDR3nt: TGTGCCAGCTCAGGGGGGACCGAGAATCAGCCCCAGCATTTT
CDR3aa: CASSGGTENQPQHF
len: 14
v_gene: TRBV18
abundance: few
d_gene: NA
j_gene: TRBJ1-5

CDR3nt: TGTGCCAGCAGGTTAGCTATCTCCTACGAGCAGTACTTC
CDR3aa: CASRLAISYEQYF
len: 13
v_gene: TRBV6-1
abundance: once
d_gene: NA
j_gene: TRBJ2-7

CDR3nt: TGCGCCAGCAGCCAGAGACCTAGCGGGAGTGGTGAGCAGTTCTTC
CDR3aa: CASSQRPSGSGEQFF
len: 15
v_gene: TRBV4-1
abundance: NA
d_gene: TRBD2
j_gene: TRBJ2-1

CDR3nt: TGTGCCAGCAATTCGGACAGTCCCGCTGAGCAGTTCTTC
CDR3aa: CASNSDSPAEQFF
len: 13
v_gene: TRBV2
abundance: NA
d_gene: NA
j_gene: TRBJ2-1

CDR3nt: TGTGCCAGCAGTCCATCGACTAGCGGGAGGCCCACAGATACGCAGTATTTT
CDR3aa: CASSPSTSGRPTDTQYF
len: 17
v_gene: TRBV28
abundance: NA
d_gene: TRBD2
j_gene: TRBJ2-3

CDR3nt: TGTGCCAGCAGTCCCCTTTTTATATCAGGCTATGGCTACACCTTC
CDR3aa: CASSPLFISGYGYTF
len: 15
v_gene: TRBV27
abundance: NA
d_gene: NA
j_gene: TRBJ1-2

CDR3nt: TGTGCCAGCCTACCGGGAGACACCGGGGAGCTGTTTTTT
CDR3aa: CASLPGDTGELFF
len: 13
v_gene: TRBV6-6
abundance: few
d_gene: NA
j_gene: TRBJ2-2

CDR3nt: TGTGCCAGCAGTCTAGCGGGGCGAACCTCCGGCATTCAGTACTTC
CDR3aa: CASSLAGRTSGIQYF
len: 15
v_gene: TRBV2
abundance: NA
d_gene: TRBD2
j_gene: TRBJ2-4

CDR3nt: TGTGCCAGCAGGTTGGAGCAGAGCTCCTACAATGAGCAGTTCTTC
CDR3aa: CASRLEQSSYNEQFF
len: 15
v_gene: TRBV2
abundance: NA
d_gene: NA
j_gene: TRBJ2-1

CDR3nt: TGTGCCAGCAGGGAGGGTCCCAATCAGCCCCAGCATTTT
CDR3aa: CASREGPNQPQHF
len: 13
v_gene: TRBV2
abundance: few
d_gene: NA
j_gene: TRBJ1-5

CDR3nt: TGTGCCAGCAGCTTCAGAGCGGGAAACCAAGAGACCCAGTACTTC
CDR3aa: CASSFRAGNQETQYF
len: 15
v_gene: TRBV7-9
abundance: NA
d_gene: TRBD2
j_gene: TRBJ2-5

CDR3nt: TGTGCCAGCAGCCCCGACAGGGGGCCCGGAAACACCATATATTTT
CDR3aa: CASSPDRGPGNTIYF
len: 15
v_gene: TRBV11-2
abundance: NA
d_gene: TRBD1
j_gene: TRBJ1-3

CDR3nt: TGTGCCACCAGCCCAGGAATTAGCGGAACCTCCTACAATGAGCAGTTCTTC
CDR3aa: CATSPGISGTSYNEQFF
len: 17
v_gene: TRBV15
abundance: NA
d_gene: NA
j_gene: TRBJ2-1

CDR3nt: TGTGCCAGCAGCCCGGAGACAGCGTGGGGGGAACTGTTTTTT
CDR3aa: CASSPETAWGELFF
len: 14
v_gene: TRBV11-2
abundance: NA
d_gene: NA
j_gene: TRBJ1-4

CDR3nt: TGTGCCAGCAGCTTTTCGTCCTACGAGCAGTACTTC
CDR3aa: CASSFSSYEQYF
len: 12
v_gene: TRBV11-3
abundance: NA
d_gene: NA
j_gene: TRBJ2-7

CDR3nt: TGTGCCTGGAGCAATTATAGGGGGCGCCTTCGAGACTATGGCTACACCTTC
CDR3aa: CAWSNYRGRLRDYGYTF
len: 17
v_gene: TRBV30
abundance: NA
d_gene: TRBD1
j_gene: TRBJ1-2

CDR3nt: TGTGCCAGCAGCGTAGCTGTCGCTCAGTACGAGCAGTACTTC
CDR3aa: CASSVAVAQYEQYF
len: 14
v_gene: TRBV9
abundance: NA
d_gene: NA
j_gene: TRBJ2-7

CDR3nt: TGTGCCAGCAGCGAAGGCGGGACCTCATACCGGGAGCAGTACTTC
CDR3aa: CASSEGGTSYREQYF
len: 15
v_gene: TRBV5-6
abundance: NA
d_gene: NA
j_gene: TRBJ2-7

CDR3nt: TGTGCCAGCAGCTTAGGGAGGGCAACAGATACGCAGTATTTT
CDR3aa: CASSLGRATDTQYF
len: 14
v_gene: TRBV7-9
abundance: NA
d_gene: NA
j_gene: TRBJ2-3

CDR3nt: TGTGCCAGTAGTATAGGGGAGGGTGGAGGGGAAGGCACTGAAGCTTTCTTT
CDR3aa: CASSIGEGGGEGTEAFF
len: 17
v_gene: TRBV19
abundance: NA
d_gene: NA
j_gene: TRBJ1-1

CDR3nt: TGTGCCAGCAGTTTAGCAGCCCTAGAGGGCTACACCTTC
CDR3aa: CASSLAALEGYTF
len: 13
v_gene: TRBV28
abundance: NA
d_gene: NA
j_gene: TRBJ1-2

CDR3nt: TGTGCCAGCAGCCCGGGACTATCTGGAAACACCATATATTTT
CDR3aa: CASSPGLSGNTIYF
len: 14
v_gene: TRBV9
abundance: once
d_gene: NA
j_gene: TRBJ1-3

CDR3nt: TGTGCCTGGAGTTTTGGGGGCGTATGGCCCGGAGGTCCCTACGAGCAGTACTTC
CDR3aa: CAWSFGGVWPGGPYEQYF
len: 18
v_gene: TRBV30
abundance: NA
d_gene: NA
j_gene: TRBJ2-7

CDR3nt: TGTGCCAGCAGCTTAACGGGGGCTAGCGGCTACAATGAGCAGTTCTTC
CDR3aa: CASSLTGASGYNEQFF
len: 16
v_gene: TRBV7-3
abundance: NA
d_gene: NA
j_gene: TRBJ2-1

CDR3nt: TGTGCCAGCAGTTACCTAAGCGCCAGCACCGGGGAGCTGTTTTTT
CDR3aa: CASSYLSASTGELFF
len: 15
v_gene: TRBV6-6
abundance: NA
d_gene: NA
j_gene: TRBJ2-2

CDR3nt: TGTGCCAGCAGCGTAGTGGGTAGCGGGAGGTACAATGAGCAGTTCTTC
CDR3aa: CASSVVGSGRYNEQFF
len: 16
v_gene: TRBV9
abundance: few
d_gene: TRBD2
j_gene: TRBJ2-1

CDR3nt: TGTGCCAGCAGCGTAGTATTCGGGGAGACCCAGTACTTC
CDR3aa: CASSVVFGETQYF
len: 13
v_gene: TRBV9
abundance: NA
d_gene: NA
j_gene: TRBJ2-5

CDR3nt: TGTGCCAGCAGCACATACAGGGGGCCTGGGGCCAACGTCCTGACTTTC
CDR3aa: CASSTYRGPGANVLTF
len: 16
v_gene: TRBV21-1
abundance: few
d_gene: NA
j_gene: TRBJ2-6

CDR3nt: TGCGCCAGCAGCTCACAGGGGGCTAATAATTCACCCCTCCACTTT
CDR3aa: CASSSQGANNSPLHF
len: 15
v_gene: TRBV5-1
abundance: NA
d_gene: TRBD1
j_gene: TRBJ1-6

CDR3nt: TGCGCCAGCAGCCTACGCGGGGGAAACATTCAGTACTTC
CDR3aa: CASSLRGGNIQYF
len: 13
v_gene: TRBV5-1
abundance: NA
d_gene: TRBD2
j_gene: TRBJ2-4

CDR3nt: TGCGCCAGCAGCCAAGATCGGCGGGGCCGGTACAATGAGCAGTTCTTC
CDR3aa: CASSQDRRGRYNEQFF
len: 16
v_gene: TRBV4-1
abundance: NA
d_gene: NA
j_gene: TRBJ2-1

CDR3nt: TGCAGCGTTGCGAAGCGGGAGTTCTGGGAGACCCAGTACTTC
CDR3aa: CSVAKREFWETQYF
len: 14
v_gene: TRBV29-1
abundance: NA
d_gene: TRBD2
j_gene: TRBJ2-5

CDR3nt: TGCGCCACCTCGCTTGCACTAGCTGCAGATACGCAGTATTTT
CDR3aa: CATSLALAADTQYF
len: 14
v_gene: TRBV10-1
abundance: NA
d_gene: NA
j_gene: TRBJ2-3

CDR3nt: TGCACCAGCAGCCAAGATGGCCCATGGCAGCCCCAGCATTTT
CDR3aa: CTSSQDGPWQPQHF
len: 14
v_gene: TRBV1
abundance: few
d_gene: NA
j_gene: TRBJ1-5